This T cell receptor (beta chain) comes out of a study of CD8 T cells in ankylosing spondylitis. Concerning this clonotype itself: Its antigen is unidentified.

Study outcomes and limitations: A subset of motif variants has previously been described in the synovial fluid and blood of reactive arthritis. Reports say disease-linked clones showed up significantly more in matched ankylosing spondylitis synovial fluid. Eight or nine highly homologous variants formed a TCR beta motif that appeared characteristic of ankylosing spondylitis blood.

Scientists made TCR beta libraries using quantitative 5'-RACE with molecular barcodes. One entry per CDR3 protein results from TCRdb running MiXCR on the 5' RACE reads. The sample has roughly 700,000 distinct CDR3 sequences; 15% to 20% are singletons. Trimming cost V 3 bases and J 5 bases; bases outside gene matches: 6. CDR1 SGHAT and CDR2 FQNNGV come from the germline V gene. The CDR3 is 14 residues long. This receptor was taken from a male donor with ankylosing spondylitis. Sequenced input: blood, either unsorted or a sorted T cell fraction (not recorded which). The V call is TRBV11-2, the J call TRBJ2-5; TRBD2 agrees at 7 bases. The CDR3 loop is CASSLWLAEETQYF. The CDR3 bases are TGTGCCAGCAGCTTGTGGCTAGCGGAGGAGACCCAGTACTTC.